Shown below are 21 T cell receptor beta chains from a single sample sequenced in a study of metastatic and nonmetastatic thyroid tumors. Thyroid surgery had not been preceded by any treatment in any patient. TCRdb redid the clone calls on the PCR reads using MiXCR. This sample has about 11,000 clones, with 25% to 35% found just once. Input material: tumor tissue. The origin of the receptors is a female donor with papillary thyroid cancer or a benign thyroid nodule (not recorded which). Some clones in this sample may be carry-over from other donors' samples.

This CDR3 reads CSAFGGKFQETQFF. The CDR3 nucleotides are TGCAGTGCCTTCGGCGGCAAGTTCCAAGAGACCCAGTTCTTC. The chain has TRBV20-1 and TRBJ2-5; unclear D gene. The end of the DNA aligns better with TRBJ2-1, so the J call may be wrong. The CDR3 spans 14 residues. CDR1 DFQATT and CDR2 SNEGSKA come from the germline V gene (reference sequence).

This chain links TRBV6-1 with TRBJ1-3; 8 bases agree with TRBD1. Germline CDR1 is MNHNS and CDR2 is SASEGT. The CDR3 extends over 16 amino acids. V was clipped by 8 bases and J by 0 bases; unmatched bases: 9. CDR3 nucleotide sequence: TGTGCCAGCGGGAGACAGGGGATGAACTCTGGAAACACCATATATTTT. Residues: CASGRQGMNSGNTIYF.

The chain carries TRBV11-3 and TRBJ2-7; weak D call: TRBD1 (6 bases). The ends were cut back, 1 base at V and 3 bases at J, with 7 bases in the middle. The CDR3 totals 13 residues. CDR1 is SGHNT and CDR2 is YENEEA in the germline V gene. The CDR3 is CASSLGDNYEQYF. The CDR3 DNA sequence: TGTGCCAGCAGCTTAGGGGACAACTACGAGCAGTACTTC.

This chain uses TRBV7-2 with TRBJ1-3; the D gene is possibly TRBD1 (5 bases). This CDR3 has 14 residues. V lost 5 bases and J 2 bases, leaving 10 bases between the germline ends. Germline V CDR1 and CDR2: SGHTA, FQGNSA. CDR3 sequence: CASSDQGTGNTIYF. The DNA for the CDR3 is TGTGCCAGCAGCGATCAGGGCACTGGAAACACCATATATTTT.

CDR3 DNA sequence: TGTGCCACCAGCAGAGTCGGGGGATCTGGGGCCAACGTCCTGACTTTC. It yields the protein CATSRVGGSGANVLTF. V is TRBV15 and J is TRBJ2-6, with D possibly being TRBD2 (6 bases). Trimming cost V 1 base and J 1 base, with 8 bases left between them. Germline lookup yields CDR1 LNHNV and CDR2 YYDKDF (reference sequence). The CDR3 covers 16 residues. Complete variable domain (other parts from reference TRBV15 and TRBJ2-6): DAMVIQNPRYQVTQFGKPVTLSCSQTLNHNVMYWYQQKSSQAPKLLFHYYDKDFNNEADTPDNFQSRRPNTSFCFLDIRSPGLGDTAMYLCATSRVGGSGANVLTFGAGSRLTVL.

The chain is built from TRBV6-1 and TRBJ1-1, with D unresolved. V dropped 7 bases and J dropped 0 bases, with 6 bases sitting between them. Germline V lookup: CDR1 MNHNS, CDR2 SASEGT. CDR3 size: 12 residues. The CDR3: CASMGLNTEAFF. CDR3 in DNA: TGTGCCAGCATGGGATTGAACACTGAAGCTTTCTTT.

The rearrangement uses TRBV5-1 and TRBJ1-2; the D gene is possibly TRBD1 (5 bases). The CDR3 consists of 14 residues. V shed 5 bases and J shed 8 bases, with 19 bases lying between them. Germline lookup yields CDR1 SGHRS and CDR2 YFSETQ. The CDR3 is CASRKGRDQAGYTF. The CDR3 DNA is TGCGCCAGCAGGAAAGGTCGGGACCAGGCAGGCTACACCTTC.

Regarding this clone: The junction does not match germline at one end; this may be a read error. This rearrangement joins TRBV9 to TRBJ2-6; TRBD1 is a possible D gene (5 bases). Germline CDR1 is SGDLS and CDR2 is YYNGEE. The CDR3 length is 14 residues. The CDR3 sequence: CASSVYSGANVLTF. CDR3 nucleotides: TGTGCCAGCAGCGTCTACTCTGGGGCCAACGTCCTTACTTTC.

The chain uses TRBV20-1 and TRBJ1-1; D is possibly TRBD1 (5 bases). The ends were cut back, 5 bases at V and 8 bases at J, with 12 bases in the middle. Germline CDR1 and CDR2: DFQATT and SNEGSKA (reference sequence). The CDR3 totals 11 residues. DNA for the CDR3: TGCAGTGCTCGACAGCTTATAGAAGCTTTCTTT. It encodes CSARQLIEAFF.

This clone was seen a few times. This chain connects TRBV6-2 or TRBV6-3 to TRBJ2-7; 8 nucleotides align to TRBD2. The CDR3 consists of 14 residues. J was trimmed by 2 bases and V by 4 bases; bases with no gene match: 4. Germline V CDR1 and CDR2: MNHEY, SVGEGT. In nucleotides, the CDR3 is TGTGCCAGCAGTTCACTAGCGGAGACCTACGAGCAGTACTTC. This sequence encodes CASSSLAETYEQYF.

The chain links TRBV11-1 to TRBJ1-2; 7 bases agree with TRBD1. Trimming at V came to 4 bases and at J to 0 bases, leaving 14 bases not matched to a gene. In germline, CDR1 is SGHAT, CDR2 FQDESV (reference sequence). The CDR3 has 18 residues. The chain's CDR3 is CASSSPGGRQGTNYGYTF. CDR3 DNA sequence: TGTGCCAGCAGCTCGCCCGGGGGGAGACAGGGCACTAACTATGGCTACACCTTC.

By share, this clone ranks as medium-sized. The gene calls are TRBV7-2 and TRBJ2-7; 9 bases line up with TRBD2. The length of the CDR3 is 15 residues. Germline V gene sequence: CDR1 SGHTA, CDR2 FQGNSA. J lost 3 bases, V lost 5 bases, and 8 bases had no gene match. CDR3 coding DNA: TGTGCCAGCAGCCAGCAGAGCGGGGGGTTCTACGAGCAGTACTTC. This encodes CASSQQSGGFYEQYF.

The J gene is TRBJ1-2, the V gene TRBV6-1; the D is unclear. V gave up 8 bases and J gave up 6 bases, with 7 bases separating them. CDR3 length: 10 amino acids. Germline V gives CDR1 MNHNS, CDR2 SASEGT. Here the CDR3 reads CASSLDGYTF. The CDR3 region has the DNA TGTGCCAGCTCCCTCGATGGCTACACCTTC.

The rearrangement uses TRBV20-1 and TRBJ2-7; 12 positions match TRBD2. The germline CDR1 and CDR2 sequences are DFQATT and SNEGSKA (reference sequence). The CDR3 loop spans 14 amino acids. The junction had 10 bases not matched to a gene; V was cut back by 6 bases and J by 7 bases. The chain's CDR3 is CSALSSGGAREQYF. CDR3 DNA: TGCAGTGCGCTATCTAGCGGGGGGGCAAGAGAGCAGTACTTC.

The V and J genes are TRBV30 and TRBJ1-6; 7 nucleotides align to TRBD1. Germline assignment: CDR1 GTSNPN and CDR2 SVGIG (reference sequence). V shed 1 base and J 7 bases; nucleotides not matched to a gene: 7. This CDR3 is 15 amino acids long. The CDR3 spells CAWSGTGVWNSPLHF. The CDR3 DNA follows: TGTGCCTGGAGTGGGACAGGTGTATGGAATTCACCCCTCCACTTT. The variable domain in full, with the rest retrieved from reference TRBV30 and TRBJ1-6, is SQTIHQWPATLVQPVGSPLSLECTVEGTSNPNLYWYRQAAGRGLQLLFYSVGIGQISSEVPQNLSASRPQDRQFILSSKKLLLSDSGFYLCAWSGTGVWNSPLHFGNGTRLTVT.

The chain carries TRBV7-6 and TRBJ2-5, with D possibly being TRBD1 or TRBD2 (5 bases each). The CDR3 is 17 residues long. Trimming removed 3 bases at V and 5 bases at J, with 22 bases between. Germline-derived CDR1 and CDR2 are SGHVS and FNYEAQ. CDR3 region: CASSFDPQGQGRETQYF. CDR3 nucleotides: TGTGCCAGCAGCTTTGACCCGCAAGGCCAGGGACGGGAGACCCAGTACTTC.

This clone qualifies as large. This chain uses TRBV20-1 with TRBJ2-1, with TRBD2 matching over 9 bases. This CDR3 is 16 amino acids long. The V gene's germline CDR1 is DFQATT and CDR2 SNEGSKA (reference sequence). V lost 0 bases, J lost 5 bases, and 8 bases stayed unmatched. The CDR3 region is CSARDYSGGLDNEQFF. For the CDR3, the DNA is TGCAGTGCTAGAGATTATAGCGGGGGATTAGACAATGAGCAGTTCTTC.

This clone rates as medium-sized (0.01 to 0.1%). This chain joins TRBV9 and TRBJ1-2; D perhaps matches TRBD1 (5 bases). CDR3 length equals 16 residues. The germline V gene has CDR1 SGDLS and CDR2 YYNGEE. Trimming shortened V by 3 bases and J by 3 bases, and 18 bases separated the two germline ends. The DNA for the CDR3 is TGTGCCAGCAGCGCAACACAGAGGGGTGGGGACTATGGCTACACCTTC. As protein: CASSATQRGGDYGYTF.

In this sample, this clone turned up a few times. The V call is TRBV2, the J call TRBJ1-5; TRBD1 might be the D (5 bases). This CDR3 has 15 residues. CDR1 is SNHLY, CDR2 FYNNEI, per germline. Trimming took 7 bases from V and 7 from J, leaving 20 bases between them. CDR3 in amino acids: CASTGGLRRDQPQHF. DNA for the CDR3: TGTGCCAGCACTGGAGGGCTCAGGAGGGACCAGCCCCAGCATTTT.

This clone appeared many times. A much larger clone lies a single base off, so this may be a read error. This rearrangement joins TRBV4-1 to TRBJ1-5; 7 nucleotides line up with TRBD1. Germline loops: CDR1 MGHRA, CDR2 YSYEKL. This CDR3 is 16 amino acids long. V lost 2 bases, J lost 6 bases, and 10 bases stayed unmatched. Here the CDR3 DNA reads TGCGCCAGCAGCCAAACCCCGACAGGGAGTAGTCAGCCCCAGCATTTT. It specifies CASSQTPTGSSQPQHF.

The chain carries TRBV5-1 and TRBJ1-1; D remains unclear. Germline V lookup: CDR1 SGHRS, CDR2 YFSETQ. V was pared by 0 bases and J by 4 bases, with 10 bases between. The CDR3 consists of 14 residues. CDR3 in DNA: TGCGCCAGCAGCTTGGCCAGTTTGCGCACTGAAGCTTTCTTT. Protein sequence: CASSLASLRTEAFF.